Presented here are 10 T cell receptor beta chains from one specimen sequenced in a study of blood T cell repertoires in COVID-19. Clones were read by immunoSEQ multiplex PCR, and TCRdb kept only the in-frame ones, dropping some. The sample holds 130,000 to 150,000 clones, around 90% seen once. Source material: PBMCs or T cells enriched from blood (not recorded which). These receptor sequences come from a woman aged 40 to 50 who had been exposed to COVID-19.

This clone was found a few times. This sequence joins TRBV2 and TRBJ2-2, with D maybe TRBD2 (6 bases). Trimming stripped 6 bases from V and 2 bases from J, with 10 bases between. The germline CDR1 and CDR2 sequences are SNHLY and FYNNEI. There are 14 residues in the CDR3. The CDR3 DNA sequence: TGTGCCAGCAGGGGGGGTCCAAACACCGGGGAGCTGTTTTTT. Translating gives CASRGGPNTGELFF.

The table lists this clone with a count of one. CDR3 amino acids: CASTPQGRTGYEQYF. DNA for the CDR3: TGTGCCAGCACTCCCCAAGGGAGGACAGGTTACGAGCAGTACTTC. The chain carries TRBV28 and TRBJ2-7, with D maybe TRBD1 (7 bases). The germline V gene has CDR1 MDHEN and CDR2 SYDVKM. The CDR3 runs 15 residues. Trimming cost V 7 bases and J 4 bases, with 20 bases left between them. The full variable domain, with the rest looked up from reference TRBV28 and TRBJ2-7, is DVKVTQSSRYLVKRTGEKVFLECVQDMDHENMFWYRQDPGLGLRLIYFSYDVKMKEKGDIPEGYSVSREKKERFSLILESASTNQTSMYLCASTPQGRTGYEQYFGPGTRLTVT.

The rearrangement uses TRBV15 and TRBJ1-2, with D unresolved. CDR3 length: 13 amino acids. Trimming cost V 3 bases and J 4 bases, with 9 bases left between them. Germline CDR1 and CDR2: LNHNV and YYDKDF (reference sequence). The CDR3: CATSSPEGYGYTF. CDR3 sequence (DNA): TGTGCCACCAGCAGCCCTGAGGGCTATGGCTACACCTTC.

The chain combines TRBV7-3 with TRBJ2-5, with D maybe TRBD1 (6 bases). The CDR3 extends over 15 amino acids. Per the germline V gene, CDR1 is SGHTA and CDR2 is FQGTGA. Trimming stripped 5 bases from V and 0 bases from J, with 13 bases between. CDR3 sequence: CASSPGASDQETQYF. The CDR3 region has the DNA TGTGCCAGCAGCCCAGGGGCCTCCGACCAAGAGACCCAGTACTTC.

V usage is TRBV11-2 and J usage is TRBJ2-7; 10 positions agree with TRBD1. The V gene end was trimmed by 5 bases and the J gene end by 3 bases; junction bases not matched to a gene: 4. From germline, CDR1 is SGHAT and CDR2 FQNNGV. The CDR3 covers 14 residues. The CDR3 loop is CASSKGTGVYEQYF. CDR3 DNA sequence: TGTGCCAGCAGCAAGGGGACAGGGGTCTACGAGCAGTACTTC.

There are a few counts of this clone. V and J are TRBV7-9 and TRBJ2-7, with TRBD1 matching over 7 bases. There are 15 residues in the CDR3. V shed 5 bases and J 3 bases; nucleotides not matched to a gene: 10. Germline V gene sequence: CDR1 SEHNR, CDR2 FQNEAQ (reference sequence). Here the CDR3 DNA reads TGTGCCAGCAGCCCCGTGGGACAGACACTCTACGAGCAGTACTTC. Translated, it gives CASSPVGQTLYEQYF. Based on the CDR3 plus reference TRBV7-9 and TRBJ2-7, the full variable domain is DTGVSQNPRHKITKRGQNVTFRCDPISEHNRLYWYRQTLGQGPEFLTYFQNEAQLEKSRLLSDRFSAERPKGSFSTLEIQRTEQGDSAMYLCASSPVGQTLYEQYFGPGTRLTVT.

The chain carries TRBV19 and TRBJ1-6; D is uncertain. The CDR3 contains 15 residues. Per germline, CDR1 LNHDA and CDR2 SQIVND (reference sequence). The V and J ends lost 3 bases and 4 bases respectively, with 10 bases between them. In DNA, the CDR3 is TGTGCCAGTAGTATGGCCGACAAGTATAATTCACCCCTCCACTTT. It encodes CASSMADKYNSPLHF.

CDR3 nucleotides: TGTGCCAGCAGTCCCTGGGCGGGGGACATTCAGTACTTC. Residues: CASSPWAGDIQYF. This chain connects TRBV7-3 to TRBJ2-4; 7 bases agree with TRBD2. The CDR3 is made up of 13 amino acids. The germline gives CDR1 SGHTA, CDR2 FQGTGA. With 6 bases clipped from V and 8 bases from J, the junction kept 7 bases outside the gene matches. The entire variable domain, with the rest obtained from reference TRBV7-3 and TRBJ2-4, is as follows: GAGVSQTPSNKVTEKGKYVELRCDPISGHTALYWYRQSLGQGPEFLIYFQGTGAADDSGLPNDRFFAVRPEGSVSTLKIQRTERGDSAVYLCASSPWAGDIQYFGAGTRLSVL.

The chain combines TRBV5-1 with TRBJ2-7; D is uncertain. Trimming stripped 2 bases from V and 3 bases from J, with 15 bases between. The CDR3 covers 15 residues. CDR1 and CDR2 from the germline V gene are SGHRS and YFSETQ. The CDR3 sequence: CASSFEVTTVYEQYF. The CDR3 region has the DNA TGCGCCAGCAGCTTCGAGGTGACGACTGTCTACGAGCAGTACTTC.

This clone turned up a few times. The chain carries TRBV5-1 and TRBJ2-2, with TRBD1 matching over 9 bases. CDR1 and CDR2 (germline): SGHRS, YFSETQ. The CDR3 extends over 16 amino acids. With V trimmed by 0 bases and J by 7 bases, 7 bases remained unmatched. This chain's CDR3 is CASSLAGTGYGGELFF. The CDR3 DNA is TGCGCCAGCAGCTTGGCAGGGACAGGGTATGGCGGGGAGCTGTTTTTT.